A selection of T cell receptor beta chains follows, all from one sample in a study of PD-L1 blockade in urothelial cancer. Produced via immunoSEQ multiplex PCR; TCRdb's table is partial and in-frame only. Among around 45,000 clones, about 83% were seen once, and the ten largest hold more than 12%. The input for sequencing was PBMCs, taken around atezolizumab (anti-PD-L1) treatment. Receptors originate from a man aged 55 to 70 with urothelial cancer. CDR3s include the opening cysteine and the closing phenylalanine or tryptophan. D genes are given only for firm matches. Size values are once, few and many counts, or a class for expanded clones, and some rows have none.

v_gene	j_gene	abundance	d_gene	CDR3aa	CDR3nt
TRBV18	TRBJ2-7	NA	TRBD1	CASSFRTGGNPYEQYF	TGTGCCAGCTCATTCCGGACAGGGGGTAACCCCTACGAGCAGTACTTC
TRBV18	TRBJ2-7	NA	TRBD2	CASSPDYLAGGYEQYF	TGTGCCAGCTCACCAGATTACCTAGCGGGGGGATACGAGCAGTACTTC
TRBV15	TRBJ2-3	NA	NA	CATSRDGSSDTQYF	TGTGCCACCAGCAGAGATGGCAGTTCAGATACGCAGTATTTT
TRBV6-1	TRBJ1-6	NA	NA	CASSEAGHSNSPLHF	TGTGCCAGCAGTGAAGCGGGACATTCTAATTCACCCCTCCACTTT
TRBV28	TRBJ1-6	NA	NA	CASSLGGGTLKSPLHF	TGTGCCAGCAGTTTAGGGGGGGGGACTTTAAAGTCACCCCTCCACTTT
TRBV6-1	TRBJ2-2	NA	TRBD2	CASRRAGGSGELFF	TGTGCCAGCAGGCGAGCGGGGGGGTCAGGGGAGCTGTTTTTT
TRBV10-2	TRBJ1-3	few	NA	CASGRGLDGNTIYF	TGCGCCAGCGGGCGGGGGCTCGATGGAAACACCATATATTTT
TRBV6-1	TRBJ2-1	few	NA	CASSEEEGGRNEQFF	TGTGCCAGCAGTGAAGAGGAGGGGGGGAGAAATGAGCAGTTCTTC
TRBV7-9	TRBJ2-7	once	TRBD1	CASSLSPIGTVVYEQYF	TGTGCCAGCAGCTTGTCTCCCATCGGGACAGTGGTCTACGAGCAGTACTTC
TRBV2	TRBJ1-2	NA	NA	CASSPLPPYGYTF	TGTGCCAGCAGCCCACTACCCCCCTATGGCTACACCTTC
TRBV28	TRBJ1-2	NA	NA	CASSPSGGKYGYTF	TGTGCCAGCAGTCCGAGCGGGGGTAAATATGGCTACACCTTC
TRBV4-1	TRBJ1-1	NA	TRBD1	CASSRTAVRGPTEAFF	TGCGCCAGCAGCCGGACAGCTGTCAGGGGGCCGACTGAAGCTTTCTTT
TRBV13	TRBJ2-2	NA	NA	CASSPDSITGELFF	TGTGCCAGCAGCCCTGACAGTATCACCGGGGAGCTGTTTTTT
TRBV5-4	TRBJ1-2	NA	NA	CASSLGPQPYTF	TGTGCCAGCAGCTTGGGGCCACAGCCCTACACCTTC
TRBV6-5	TRBJ2-7	NA	NA	CASSPDREVYEQYF	TGTGCCAGCAGCCCAGACAGGGAGGTCTACGAGCAGTACTTC
TRBV5-1	TRBJ2-3	NA	TRBD2	CASSLNVAGVSTDTQYF	TGCGCCAGCAGCTTGAATGTAGCGGGGGTTAGCACAGATACGCAGTATTTT
TRBV27	TRBJ1-6	NA	NA	CASSLASGTSYNSPLHF	TGTGCCAGCAGTTTAGCCTCCGGGACATCGTACAATTCACCCCTCCACTTT
TRBV28	TRBJ1-1	NA	TRBD1	CAIDRASETEAFF	TGTGCCATCGACAGGGCAAGTGAGACTGAAGCTTTCTTT